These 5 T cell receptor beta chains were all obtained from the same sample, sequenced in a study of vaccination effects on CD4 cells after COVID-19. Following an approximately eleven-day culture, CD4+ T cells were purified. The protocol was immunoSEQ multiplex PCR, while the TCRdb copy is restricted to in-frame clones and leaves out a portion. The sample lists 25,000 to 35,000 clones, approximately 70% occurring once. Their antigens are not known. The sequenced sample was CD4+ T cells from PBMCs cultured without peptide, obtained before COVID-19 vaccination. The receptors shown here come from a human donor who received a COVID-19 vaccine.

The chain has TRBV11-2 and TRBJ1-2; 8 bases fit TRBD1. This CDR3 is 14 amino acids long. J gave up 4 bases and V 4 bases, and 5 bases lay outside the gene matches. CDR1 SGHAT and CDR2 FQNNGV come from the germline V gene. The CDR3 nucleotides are TGTGCCAGCAGCTCCTTGACAGGGGTCTATGGCTACACCTTC. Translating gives CASSSLTGVYGYTF.

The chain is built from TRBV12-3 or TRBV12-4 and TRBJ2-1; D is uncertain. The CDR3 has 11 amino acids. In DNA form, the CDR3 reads TGTGCAGCAGTTTCCGCATATGAGCAGTTCTTC. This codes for CAAVSAYEQFF.

In DNA form, the CDR3 reads TGTGCCAGCAGCCAACTTGGGGGGATGCGGGATCAGCCCCAGCATTTT. The encoded protein is CASSQLGGMRDQPQHF. The gene calls are TRBV4-2 and TRBJ1-5; maybe TRBD1 (5 bases). The CDR3 length is 16 residues. Deletions cut 2 bases from V and 5 bases from J, with 16 bases between. CDR1 is LGHNA and CDR2 is YNFKEQ in the germline V gene.

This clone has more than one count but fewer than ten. This CDR3 is CASSQGSIYRETQYF. The CDR3 nucleotides are TGTGCCAGCAGCCAAGGGAGTATCTATAGAGAGACCCAGTACTTC. The V and J genes are TRBV3-1 (or the pseudogene TRBV3-2) and TRBJ2-5, with D uncertain. The ends were cut back, 1 base at V and 4 bases at J, with 13 bases in the middle. The CDR3 is 15 residues long. The germline gives CDR1 LGHDT, CDR2 YNNKEL (reference sequence).

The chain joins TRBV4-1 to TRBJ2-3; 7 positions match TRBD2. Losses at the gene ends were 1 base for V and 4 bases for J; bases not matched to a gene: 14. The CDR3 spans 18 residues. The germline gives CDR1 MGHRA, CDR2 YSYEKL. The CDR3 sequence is CASSQGRLAPNLADTQYF. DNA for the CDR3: TGCGCCAGCAGCCAAGGGCGACTAGCACCAAATCTTGCAGATACGCAGTATTTT.